This paragraph covers one TCR beta chain sequence. The data are from a study of blood T cell repertoires in COVID-19. Whole-study context: COVID-19 samples from acute and convalescent phases originated in the United States, Italy and Spain. The analysed material was cDNA or gDNA that came from T cells, B-cell-depleted T cells, or PBMCs.

This CDR3 has 18 amino acids. V lost 1 base and J lost 2; bases outside the gene matches: 7. The repertoire was sequenced with immunoSEQ multiplex PCR; TCRdb's copy has only in-frame clones and lacks some. The table has roughly 42,000 clones, about 85% seen once. Sample: peripheral blood. This TCR came from a woman in her 70s in a cohort sampled during active COVID-19. The gene calls are TRBV5-3 and TRBJ2-1, with 12 bases aligning to TRBD2. TRBV5-3 is identified as an open reading frame with a role that is uncertain. CDR3 in DNA: TGTGCCAGAAGCTTGAGGCTAGCGGGAGGGCAAACCTACAATGAGCAGTTCTTC. This encodes CARSLRLAGGQTYNEQFF.